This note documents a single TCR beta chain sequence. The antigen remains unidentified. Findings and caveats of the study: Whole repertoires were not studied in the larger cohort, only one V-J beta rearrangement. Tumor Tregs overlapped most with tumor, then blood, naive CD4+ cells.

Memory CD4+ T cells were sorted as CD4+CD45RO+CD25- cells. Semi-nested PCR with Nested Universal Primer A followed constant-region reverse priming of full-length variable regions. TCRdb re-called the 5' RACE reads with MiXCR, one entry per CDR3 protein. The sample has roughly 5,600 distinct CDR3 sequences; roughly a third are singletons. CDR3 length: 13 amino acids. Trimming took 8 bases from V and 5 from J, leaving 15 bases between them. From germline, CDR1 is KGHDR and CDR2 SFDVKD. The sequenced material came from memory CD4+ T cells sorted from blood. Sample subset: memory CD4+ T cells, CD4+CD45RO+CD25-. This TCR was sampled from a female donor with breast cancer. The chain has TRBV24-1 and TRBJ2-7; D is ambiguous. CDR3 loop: CATIGSVGNEQYF. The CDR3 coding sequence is TGTGCCACCATCGGAAGTGTGGGGAACGAGCAGTACTTC.